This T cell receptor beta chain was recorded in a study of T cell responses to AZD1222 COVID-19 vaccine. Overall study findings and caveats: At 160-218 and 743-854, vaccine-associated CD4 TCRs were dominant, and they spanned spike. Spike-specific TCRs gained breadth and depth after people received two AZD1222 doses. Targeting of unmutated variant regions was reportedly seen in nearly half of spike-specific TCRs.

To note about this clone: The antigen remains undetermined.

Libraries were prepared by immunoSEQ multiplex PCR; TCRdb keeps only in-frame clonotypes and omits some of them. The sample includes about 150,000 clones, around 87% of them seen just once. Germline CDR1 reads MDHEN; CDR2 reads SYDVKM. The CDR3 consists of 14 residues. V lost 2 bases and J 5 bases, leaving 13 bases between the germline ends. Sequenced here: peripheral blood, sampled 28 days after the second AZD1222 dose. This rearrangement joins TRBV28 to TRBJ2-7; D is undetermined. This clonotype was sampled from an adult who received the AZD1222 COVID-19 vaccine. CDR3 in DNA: TGTGCCAGCAGTTTACAACGAAACAGAAACGAGCAGTACTTC. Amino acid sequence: CASSLQRNRNEQYF.